This TCR beta chain was sequenced for a study of blood T cell repertoires in COVID-19. Study-level information: COVID-19 samples collected from the United States, Italy and Spain covered acute and convalescent phases.

TCRdb keeps only in-frame clones here, not all; method: immunoSEQ multiplex PCR. The sample contains 40,000 to 55,000 clones, about four fifths of which appear only once. CDR1 is SGHDT and CDR2 is YYEEEE in the germline V gene. The V segment lost 3 bases and the J segment 14 bases; nucleotides outside the gene matches: 3. The CDR3 has 11 amino acids. The sequence was collected from a man aged 45-60 years with active COVID-19. Sequenced material: peripheral blood. The chain combines TRBV5-6 with TRBJ2-1; 9 nucleotides agree with TRBD1. CDR3 sequence reads: CASSWDRVEFF. The CDR3 DNA reads TGTGCCAGCAGCTGGGACAGGGTGGAGTTCTTC. The full variable domain, with the rest looked up from reference TRBV5-6 and TRBJ2-1, is DAGVTQSPTHLIKTRGQQVTLRCSPKSGHDTVSWYQQALGQGPQFIFQYYEEEERQRGNFPDRFSGHQFPNYSSELNVNALLLGDSALYLCASSWDRVEFFGPGTRLTVL.